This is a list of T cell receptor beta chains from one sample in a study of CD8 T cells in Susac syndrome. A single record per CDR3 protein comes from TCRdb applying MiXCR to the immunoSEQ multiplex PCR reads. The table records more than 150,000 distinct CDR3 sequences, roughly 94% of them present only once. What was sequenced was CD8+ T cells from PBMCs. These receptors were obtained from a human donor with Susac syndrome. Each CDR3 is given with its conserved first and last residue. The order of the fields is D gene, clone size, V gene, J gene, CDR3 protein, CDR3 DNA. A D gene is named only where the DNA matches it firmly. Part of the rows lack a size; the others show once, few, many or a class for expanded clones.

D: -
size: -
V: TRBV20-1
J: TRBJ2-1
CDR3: CSAAPTGRFNEQFF
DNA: TGCAGTGCGGCCCCTACAGGGAGGTTTAATGAGCAGTTCTTC

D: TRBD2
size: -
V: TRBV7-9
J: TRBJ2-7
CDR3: CASSPRDGTSGRRSYEQYF
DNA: TGTGCCAGCAGCCCCCGAGATGGGACTAGCGGGAGGAGGTCCTACGAGCAGTACTTC

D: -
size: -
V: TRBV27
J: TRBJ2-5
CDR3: CASTQTWGETQYF
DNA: TGTGCCAGCACTCAAACTTGGGGGGAGACCCAGTACTTC

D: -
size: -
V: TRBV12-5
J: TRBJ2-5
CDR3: CASASDLQETQYF
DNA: TGTGCTAGTGCCTCCGACCTCCAAGAGACCCAGTACTTC

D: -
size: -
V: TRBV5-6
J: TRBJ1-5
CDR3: CASSLRAISNQPQHF
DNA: TGTGCCAGCAGCTTAAGGGCCATTAGCAATCAGCCCCAGCATTTT

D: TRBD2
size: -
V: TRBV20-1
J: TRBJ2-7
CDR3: CSASLAGGTYEQYF
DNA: TGCAGTGCTAGTTTAGCGGGGGGCACCTACGAGCAGTACTTC

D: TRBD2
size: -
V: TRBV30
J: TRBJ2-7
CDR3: CAWTLGLATEQYF
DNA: TGTGCCTGGACCCTCGGACTAGCCACCGAGCAGTACTTC

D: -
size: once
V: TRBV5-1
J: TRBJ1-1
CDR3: CASSPPAGVAGRSTEAFF
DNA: TGCGCCAGCAGCCCCCCGGCGGGTGTCGCAGGTAGGAGCACTGAAGCTTTCTTT

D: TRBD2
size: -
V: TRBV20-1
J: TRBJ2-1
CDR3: CSASRTSGRAEQFF
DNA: TGCAGTGCTTCTCGGACTAGCGGGAGGGCTGAGCAGTTCTTC

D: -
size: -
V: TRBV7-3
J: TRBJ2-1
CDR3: CASSSRSSESYNEQFF
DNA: TGTGCCAGCAGCTCAAGGTCTAGCGAGTCCTACAATGAGCAGTTCTTC

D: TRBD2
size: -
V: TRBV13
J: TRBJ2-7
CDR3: CASSPSGGLRNEQYF
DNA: TGTGCCAGCAGCCCCTCGGGGGGACTACGGAACGAGCAGTACTTC

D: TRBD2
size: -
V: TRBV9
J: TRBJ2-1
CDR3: CASSVERGGYNEQFF
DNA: TGTGCCAGCAGCGTAGAGCGGGGCGGATACAATGAGCAGTTCTTC

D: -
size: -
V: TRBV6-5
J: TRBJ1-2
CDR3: CASSPGQQYGYTF
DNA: TGTGCCAGCAGCCCCGGACAGCAATATGGCTACACCTTC

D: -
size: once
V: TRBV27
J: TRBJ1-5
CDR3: CASSSVTNQPQHF
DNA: TGTGCCAGCAGTTCAGTTACCAATCAGCCCCAGCATTTT

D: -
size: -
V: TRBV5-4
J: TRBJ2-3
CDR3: CASSPGRPTQYF
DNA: TGTGCCAGCAGCCCCGGCCGACCTACGCAGTATTTT

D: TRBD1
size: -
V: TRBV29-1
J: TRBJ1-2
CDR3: CSVARTGGDGYTF
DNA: TGCAGCGTGGCTCGGACAGGGGGCGATGGCTACACCTTC

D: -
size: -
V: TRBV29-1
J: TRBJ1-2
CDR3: CSVEGGSNNYGYTF
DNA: TGCAGCGTTGAGGGTGGGTCGAATAACTATGGCTACACCTTC

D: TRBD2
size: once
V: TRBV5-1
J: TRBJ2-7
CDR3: CASSEGLAGVELEQYF
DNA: TGCGCCAGCAGCGAGGGACTAGCGGGAGTGGAACTCGAGCAGTACTTC

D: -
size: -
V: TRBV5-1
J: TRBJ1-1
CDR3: CASSLGPWAFF
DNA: TGCGCCAGCAGCTTGGGCCCGTGGGCTTTCTTT

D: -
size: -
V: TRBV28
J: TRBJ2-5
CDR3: CASSEIRGAQYF
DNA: TGTGCCAGCAGTGAAATCAGGGGGGCCCAGTACTTC

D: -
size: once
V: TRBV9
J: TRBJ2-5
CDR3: CASSVGGGHQETQYF
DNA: TGTGCCAGCAGCGTAGGTGGGGGGCACCAAGAGACCCAGTACTTC

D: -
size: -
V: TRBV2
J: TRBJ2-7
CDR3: CASSPGNRTPYEQYF
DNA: TGTGCCAGCAGTCCCGGGAACAGGACCCCCTACGAGCAGTACTTC

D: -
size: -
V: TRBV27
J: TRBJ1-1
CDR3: CASSPEVPLTEAFF
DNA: TGTGCCAGCAGCCCTGAAGTTCCCCTCACTGAAGCTTTCTTT

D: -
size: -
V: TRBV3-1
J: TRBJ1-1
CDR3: CASKRATGRYTEAFF
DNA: TGTGCCAGCAAGAGAGCGACAGGTCGTTACACTGAAGCTTTCTTT

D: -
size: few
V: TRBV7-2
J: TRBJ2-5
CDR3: CASSRPLETQYF
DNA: TGTGCCAGCAGCCGGCCGCTTGAGACCCAGTACTTC

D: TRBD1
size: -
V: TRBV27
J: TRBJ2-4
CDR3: CASSPPDRSIQYF
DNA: TGTGCCAGCAGCCCCCCGGACAGGTCCATTCAGTACTTC

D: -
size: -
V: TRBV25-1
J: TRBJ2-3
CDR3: CASSASDGSLDTQYF
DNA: TGTGCCAGCAGTGCATCGGACGGGTCACTAGATACGCAGTATTTT

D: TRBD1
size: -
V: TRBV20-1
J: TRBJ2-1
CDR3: CSARTGQGYNEQFF
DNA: TGCAGTGCCAGGACGGGACAGGGGTATAATGAGCAGTTCTTC

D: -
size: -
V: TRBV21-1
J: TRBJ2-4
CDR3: CASSKVRQGPSDIQYF
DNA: TGTGCCAGCAGCAAAGTACGACAGGGGCCGTCAGACATTCAGTACTTC

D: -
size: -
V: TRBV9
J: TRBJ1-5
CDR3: CASSQGGDAGQPQHF
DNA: TGTGCCAGCAGCCAAGGGGGGGACGCGGGACAGCCCCAGCATTTT